This entry is about one T cell receptor (beta chain). The sample originates from a study of blood T cell repertoires in COVID-19. Profiled with immunoSEQ multiplex PCR; TCRdb holds only in-frame clones, not every one. Altogether more than 250,000 clones are present, 92% being singletons, with the ten largest covering about a fifth. The CDR3 has 15 amino acids. Material for sequencing was PBMCs or T cells enriched from blood (not recorded which). The chain joins TRBV21-1 to TRBJ2-3; TRBD1, the table's D call, lacks a check against the DNA. TRBV21-1 corresponds to a pseudogene. The clonotype originates from a woman aged 25 to 39 who had recovered from COVID-19. In DNA, the CDR3 is TGTGCCAGCAACCCTGAAGGGGGAGTGGGAGATACGCAGTATTTT. Protein sequence: CASNPEGGVGDTQYF.